This TCR beta chain originates from a study of cytomegalovirus exposure and HLA in healthy donors. Findings and caveats of the study: Rarity marked most TCR sequences, yet some public TCRs occurred in many donors. Sequencing likely generated an artifact that appeared as a cluster of highly shared sequence variants. For most TCR beta V segments, an earlier analysis put the productive rate at about 87% or about 30% of the time.

Researchers ran the PCR with 60 Vbeta and 13 Jbeta primers. Measured with immunoSEQ multiplex PCR; TCRdb has only the in-frame clones, and not every one. The sample lists over 55,000 clones, about 82% occurring once. Regarding this clone: The antigen remains unidentified. The junction and the germline gene differ at one end; a read error may be behind it.

Per the germline V gene, CDR1 is SQVTM and CDR2 is ANQGSEA. The CDR3 extends over 13 amino acids. This sequence joins TRBV29-1 and TRBJ1-1, with D perhaps TRBD1 (6 bases). Sequencing was carried out using PBMCs. The TCR comes from a woman aged 30 to 39 in good health and CMV-seronegative. The CDR3 sequence: CVSRPAGDTEAFF. The CDR3 nucleotides read TGTGTCTCTCGGCCGGCAGGGGACACTGAAGCTTTCTTT.